One and the same sample provided the 2 T cell receptor beta chains below, sequenced in a study of cytomegalovirus exposure and HLA in healthy donors. With 60 Vbeta and 13 Jbeta primers, the PCR was carried out. TCRdb keeps only in-frame clones here, not all; method: immunoSEQ multiplex PCR. This table lists about 72,000 clones. The specimen sequenced was PBMCs. These receptors all come from a man in his fifties in good health and CMV-seropositive.

CDR3 coding DNA: TGTGCCAGTAGTATTGTGGTCAGGGGAGACTATGGCTACACCTTC. Its translation: CASSIVVRGDYGYTF. This chain joins TRBV19 and TRBJ1-2; maybe TRBD1 (6 bases). This CDR3 spans 15 amino acids. Trimming left V 3 bases short and J 3 bases short, with 14 bases between. Germline V gene lookup returns CDR1 LNHDA and CDR2 SQIVND (reference sequence).

This sequence joins TRBV21-1 and TRBJ2-3; the table calls TRBD2, which could not be checked here. TRBV21-1 is classified as a pseudogene. CDR3 length: 18 residues. The CDR3 sequence is CASSKVGSGGAISHTQYF. DNA for the CDR3: TGTGCCAGCAGCAAAGTAGGGAGCGGGGGGGCCATAAGCCATACGCAGTATTTT.